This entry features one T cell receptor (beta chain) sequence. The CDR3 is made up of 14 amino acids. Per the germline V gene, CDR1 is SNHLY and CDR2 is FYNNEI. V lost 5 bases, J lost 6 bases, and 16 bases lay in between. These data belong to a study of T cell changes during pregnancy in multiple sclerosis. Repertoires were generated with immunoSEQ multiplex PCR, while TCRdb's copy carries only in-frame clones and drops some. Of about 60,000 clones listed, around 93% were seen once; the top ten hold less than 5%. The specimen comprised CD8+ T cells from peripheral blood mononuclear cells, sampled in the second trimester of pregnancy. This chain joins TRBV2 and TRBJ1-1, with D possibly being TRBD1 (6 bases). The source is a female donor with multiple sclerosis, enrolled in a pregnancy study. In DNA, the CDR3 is TGTGCCAGCAGTCCCGCCTTAGGGGGTTCTGAAGCTTTCTTT. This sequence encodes CASSPALGGSEAFF.